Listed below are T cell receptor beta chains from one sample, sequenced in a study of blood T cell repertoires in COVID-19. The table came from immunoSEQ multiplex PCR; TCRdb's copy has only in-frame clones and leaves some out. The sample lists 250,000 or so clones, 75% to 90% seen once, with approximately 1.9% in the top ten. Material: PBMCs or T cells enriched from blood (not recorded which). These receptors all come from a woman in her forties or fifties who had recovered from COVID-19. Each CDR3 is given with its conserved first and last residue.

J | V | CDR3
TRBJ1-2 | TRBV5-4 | CASSSYVKGGDYGYTF
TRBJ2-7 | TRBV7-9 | CASSREVPYEQYF
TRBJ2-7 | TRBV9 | CASSVGGGSGLEQYF
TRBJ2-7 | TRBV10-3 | CAISESTLAASWKQYF
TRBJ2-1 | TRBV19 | CASSISGGNNGEQFF
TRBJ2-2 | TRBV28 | CASSAGLKNTGELFF
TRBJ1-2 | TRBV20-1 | CSEKGYGYTF
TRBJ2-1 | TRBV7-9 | CASGEIAASYNEQFF
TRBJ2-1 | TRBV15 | CATSRDGGSGFF
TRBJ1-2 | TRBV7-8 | CASSLARGPSPGYTF
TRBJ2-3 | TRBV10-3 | CAISFGLENTQYF
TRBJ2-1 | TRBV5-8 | CASSYRQEQFF
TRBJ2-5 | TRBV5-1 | CASSSWDSFPETQYF
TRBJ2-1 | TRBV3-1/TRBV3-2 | CASSQDHSSYNEQFF
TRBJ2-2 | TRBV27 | CASSSLGTANTGELFF
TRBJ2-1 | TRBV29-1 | CSVEPHSSYNEQFF
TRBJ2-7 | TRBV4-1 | CASSQAPLREQYF
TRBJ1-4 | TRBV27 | CASSDVRGRDNEKLFF
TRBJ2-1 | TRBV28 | CASTSPGRTYNEQFF
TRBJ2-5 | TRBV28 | CASTRTGQGRETQYF
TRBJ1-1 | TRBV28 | CASRLGQVEAFF
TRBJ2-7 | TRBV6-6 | CASSPLGYEQYF
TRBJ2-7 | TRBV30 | CAWSVGQGAGEQYF
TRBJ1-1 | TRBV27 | CASTSPGSEAFF
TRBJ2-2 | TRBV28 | CASSPYQGTGELFF
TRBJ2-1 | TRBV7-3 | CASSLSRRGGEQFF
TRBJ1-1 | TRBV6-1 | CASSEAASGHMEAFF
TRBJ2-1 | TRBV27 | CASSLGGSGRQFF
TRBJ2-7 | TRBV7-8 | CASSFSSAGGSARYEQYF
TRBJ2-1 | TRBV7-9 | CASSQAGLRNNEQFF
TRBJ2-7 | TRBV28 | CASSSTPLYEQYF
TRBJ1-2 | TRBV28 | CASSPAPKYGYTF
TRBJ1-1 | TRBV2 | CASRKEGDTEAFF
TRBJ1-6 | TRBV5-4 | CAIYDRNNSPLHF
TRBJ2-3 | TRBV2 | CASSLGLADTTDTQYF
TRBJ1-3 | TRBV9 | CASSAPRGPGNTIYF
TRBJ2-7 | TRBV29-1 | CSGRTSHEQYF
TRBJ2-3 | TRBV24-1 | CATSDIGTGGFDTQYF
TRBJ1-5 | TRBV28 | CASIDARRVSNQPQHF
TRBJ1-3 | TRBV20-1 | CSASGRGDTIYF
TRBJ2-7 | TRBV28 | CASRRQSSYEQYF
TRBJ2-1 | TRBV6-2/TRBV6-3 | CASSYLAGDNEQFF
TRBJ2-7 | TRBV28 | CASKWTGVAYEQYF
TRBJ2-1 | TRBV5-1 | CASSLGSFSPPEEQFF
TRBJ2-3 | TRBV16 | CASSQSNSSSTDTQYF
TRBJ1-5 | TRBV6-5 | CASSRDRGNQPQHF
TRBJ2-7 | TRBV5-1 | CASSHGQGLLREQYEQYF
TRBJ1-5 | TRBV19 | CASSIMDRGWQPQHF
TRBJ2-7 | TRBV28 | CASRLPSSYEQYF